This T cell receptor (beta chain) was retrieved from a study of blood T cell repertoires in COVID-19. Study at large: Spain, Italy and the United States supplied samples that represented acute and convalescent COVID-19.

This clone has a handful of counts. V was pared by 0 bases and J by 4 bases, with 13 bases between. The CDR3 has 15 residues. CDR1 and CDR2 (germline): SGHRS, YFSETQ. Data came from immunoSEQ multiplex PCR; TCRdb stores just in-frame clones and leaves some out. This sample has some 26,000 clones, with approximately 74% found just once. The chain joins TRBV5-1 to TRBJ1-2; weak D call: TRBD1 (6 bases). The sample taken for sequencing was peripheral blood. The TCR comes from a man aged 50 or older with COVID-19, enrolled during active disease. Written as DNA, the CDR3 is TGCGCCAGCAGCTTGGCTGCAGGGGTCTCCTATGGCTACACCTTC. Translation gives CASSLAAGVSYGYTF.